This is a list of T cell receptor beta chains from one sample in a study of T cells after yellow fever vaccination. MiXCR, applied by TCRdb to the 5' RACE reads, yields one record per CDR3 protein. Of around 310,000 distinct CDR3 sequences in the sample, around 4% were seen once. The source was PBMCs, collected on the day of the yellow fever booster vaccination. The receptors were gathered from a man aged 18 to 30 who received the YFV17D yellow fever vaccine. The CDR3 runs from the conserved cysteine through the conserved F or W. Fields, in order: J gene, clone size, D gene, V gene, CDR3 protein, CDR3 DNA. D genes are given only for firm matches. Not every row has a clone size; where given, it reads once, few, many or a size class.

TRBJ2-3	-	-	TRBV5-6	CASSLGAGFRTDTQYF	TGTGCCAGCAGCTTGGGGGCGGGGTTTCGCACAGATACGCAGTATTTT
TRBJ1-2	-	-	TRBV19	CASSPSLNYGYTF	TGTGCCAGTAGTCCCTCGTTGAACTATGGCTACACCTTC
TRBJ1-1	few	-	TRBV5-1	CASSLKVSLGNTEAFF	TGCGCCAGCAGCTTGAAGGTCTCCCTCGGGAACACTGAAGCTTTCTTT
TRBJ2-3	many	TRBD2	TRBV7-6	CASSLMGLAGDTQYF	TGTGCCAGCAGCTTAATGGGTCTAGCGGGAGATACGCAGTATTTT
TRBJ1-2	few	TRBD1	TRBV27	CASSLAGQGSRGGYTF	TGTGCCAGCAGTTTAGCCGGACAGGGAAGTAGAGGGGGCTACACCTTC
TRBJ1-1	many	-	TRBV18	CASSPRAGEAFF	TGTGCCAGCTCACCACGCGCAGGGGAAGCTTTCTTT
TRBJ1-1	few	-	TRBV7-2	CASSLGIGGIEAFF	TGTGCCAGCAGCTTAGGAATCGGGGGAATAGAAGCTTTCTTT
TRBJ2-1	few	-	TRBV10-3	CAIMRFQEQFF	TGTGCCATCATGAGGTTTCAGGAGCAGTTCTTC
TRBJ2-2	few	-	TRBV12-3/TRBV12-4	CASSPGIMGDTGELFF	TGTGCCAGCAGTCCTGGGATCATGGGGGACACCGGGGAGCTGTTTTTT
TRBJ2-2	many	TRBD2	TRBV20-1	CSARSSGRVGTGELFF	TGCAGTGCTAGGTCCTCGGGGAGGGTCGGTACCGGGGAGCTGTTTTTT
TRBJ1-3	many	-	TRBV6-5	CASSSSGAGNTIYF	TGTGCCAGCAGTTCATCAGGGGCTGGAAACACCATATATTTT
TRBJ2-3	few	TRBD2	TRBV9	CASSVVGTRPDTQYF	TGTGCCAGCAGCGTAGTTGGGACTAGGCCAGATACGCAGTATTTT
TRBJ2-7	few	-	TRBV7-2	CASSLVGTQVSEQYF	TGTGCCAGCAGCTTAGTTGGGACGCAGGTATCCGAGCAGTACTTC
TRBJ1-2	many	-	TRBV12-3/TRBV12-4	CASSLNREIYGYTF	TGTGCCAGCAGTTTGAACAGGGAGATCTATGGCTACACCTTC
TRBJ1-1	many	-	TRBV7-2	CASSSWVGTEAFF	TGTGCCAGCAGCTCCTGGGTTGGCACTGAAGCTTTCTTT
TRBJ2-5	many	-	TRBV7-2	CASSSQPGYLQETQYF	TGTGCCAGCAGCTCCCAGCCCGGGTACCTCCAAGAGACCCAGTACTTC
TRBJ2-5	many	-	TRBV7-2	CASSLGDWETQYF	TGTGCCAGCAGCTTGGGCGATTGGGAGACCCAGTACTTC
TRBJ2-7	-	-	TRBV20-1	CSAIITRGYEQYF	TGCAGTGCTATTATAACTAGAGGCTACGAGCAGTACTTC
TRBJ1-2	many	TRBD1	TRBV24-1	CASTPGTGASPLTF	TGTGCCAGCACTCCCGGGACAGGAGCATCCCCCCTCACCTTC
TRBJ2-4	few	-	TRBV7-8	CARHSSAKNIQYF	TGTGCCAGGCACTCCTCAGCCAAAAACATTCAGTACTTC
TRBJ2-3	few	-	TRBV7-2	CASSLRPTRDTQYF	TGTGCCAGCAGCCTTCGCCCCACCAGAGATACGCAGTATTTT
TRBJ2-5	-	-	TRBV7-6	CASSRGLGRSAGTQYF	TGTGCCAGCAGCCGAGGTCTGGGCCGATCGGCAGGGACCCAGTACTTC
TRBJ1-2	many	-	TRBV5-8	CASSHFLRQEVGYTF	TGTGCCAGCAGCCATTTCCTTAGACAGGAGGTCGGCTACACCTTC
TRBJ2-1	many	-	TRBV12-3/TRBV12-4	CAIASGGANEQFF	TGTGCCATCGCCTCCGGCGGGGCCAATGAGCAGTTCTTC
TRBJ1-5	few	TRBD1	TRBV20-1	CSARDTRQGSYSNQPQHF	TGCAGTGCTAGAGATACCCGACAGGGCTCTTATAGCAATCAGCCCCAGCATTTT
TRBJ2-3	many	-	TRBV4-2	CASSRERDGTQYF	TGTGCCAGCAGCCGGGAACGGGATGGGACGCAGTATTTT
TRBJ1-4	many	-	TRBV2	CASSEDTAGNEKLFF	TGTGCCAGCAGTGAAGACACGGCGGGAAACGAAAAACTGTTTTTT
TRBJ2-3	many	-	TRBV13	CASRGGTWADTQYF	TGTGCCAGCCGAGGGGGTACCTGGGCAGATACGCAGTATTTT
TRBJ2-7	-	TRBD2	TRBV29-1	CSVTDSGAPYEQYF	TGCAGCGTGACCGACAGCGGGGCCCCCTACGAGCAGTACTTC
TRBJ1-1	-	-	TRBV5-4	CASRNQGDWLGSAFF	TGTGCCAGCAGAAACCAGGGAGATTGGCTAGGTTCGGCTTTCTTT
TRBJ1-1	-	-	TRBV29-1	CSSSGQDNEAFF	TGCAGCTCCTCGGGGCAGGACAATGAAGCTTTCTTT
TRBJ1-1	few	-	TRBV20-1	CSAREGGTNTEAFF	TGCAGTGCTAGAGAAGGAGGAACGAACACTGAAGCTTTCTTT
TRBJ2-5	many	-	TRBV7-9	CASSLSRLVETQYF	TGTGCCAGCAGCTTATCACGGCTGGTAGAGACCCAGTACTTC
TRBJ2-5	-	-	TRBV6-2/TRBV6-3	CASTKGGVSLGSGETQYF	TGTGCCAGCACCAAAGGGGGAGTCAGTCTCGGATCGGGAGAGACCCAGTACTTC
TRBJ2-5	few	-	TRBV5-1	CASSRAGPQETQYF	TGCGCCAGCAGTAGGGCAGGGCCACAAGAGACCCAGTACTTC
TRBJ2-3	many	-	TRBV12-3/TRBV12-4	CASSSGNLDFSNTDTQYF	TGTGCCAGCAGTTCAGGGAACCTGGACTTCTCAAACACAGATACGCAGTATTTT
TRBJ1-5	many	TRBD1	TRBV19	CASRATGRVNQPQHF	TGTGCCAGTAGAGCGACAGGGAGGGTCAATCAGCCCCAGCATTTT
TRBJ1-6	-	TRBD1	TRBV19	CASSTRQGSHSPLHF	TGTGCCAGTAGTACGCGACAGGGTTCGCATTCACCCCTCCACTTT
TRBJ2-3	-	TRBD2	TRBV5-1	CASSFSLAVSTDTQYF	TGCGCCAGCAGCTTCTCACTAGCGGTTAGCACAGATACGCAGTATTTT
TRBJ1-1	few	-	TRBV7-2	CASSLSMNTEAFF	TGTGCCAGCAGCTTATCTATGAACACTGAAGCTTTCTTT
TRBJ1-5	-	-	TRBV12-3/TRBV12-4	CASRLGGFNQPQHF	TGTGCCAGCAGGCTCGGGGGTTTTAATCAGCCCCAGCATTTT
TRBJ2-6	many	-	TRBV7-2	CASSPTSGANVLTF	TGTGCCAGCAGCCCGACTTCTGGGGCCAACGTCCTGACTTTC
TRBJ2-1	-	TRBD2	TRBV27	CASSMTSGGAVYNEQFF	TGTGCCAGCAGTATGACTAGCGGGGGGGCCGTCTACAATGAGCAGTTCTTC
TRBJ1-4	many	TRBD1	TRBV30	CAWNPGQGAPKGF	TGTGCCTGGAACCCGGGACAGGGGGCCCCAAAGGGTTTT
TRBJ2-7	many	-	TRBV6-6	CASSYIDGDYEQYF	TGTGCCAGCAGTTATATCGACGGTGACTACGAGCAGTACTTC
TRBJ2-3	many	TRBD2	TRBV4-3	CASSHLPGLPSGDTQYF	TGCGCCAGCAGCCACTTACCGGGACTACCCTCGGGAGATACGCAGTATTTT
TRBJ2-5	many	TRBD2	TRBV7-2	CASSLAGGWETQYF	TGTGCCAGCAGCTTGGCGGGGGGGTGGGAGACCCAGTACTTC
TRBJ1-6	few	-	TRBV5-5	CASSVDLSSYNSPLHF	TGTGCCAGCAGCGTGGACCTTAGCTCCTATAATTCACCCCTCCACTTT
TRBJ2-7	many	TRBD1	TRBV15	CATSRARDSSYEQYF	TGTGCCACCAGCAGAGCTCGGGACAGCTCCTACGAGCAGTACTTC
TRBJ2-7	many	-	TRBV7-9	CASSFEGGSYEQYF	TGTGCCAGCAGCTTTGAGGGGGGATCTTACGAGCAGTACTTC
TRBJ1-1	few	-	TRBV7-9	CASSMGHPEAFF	TGTGCCAGCAGCATGGGACACCCGGAAGCTTTCTTT
TRBJ2-1	-	TRBD2	TRBV7-2	CASSLRGSGGVHEQFF	TGTGCCAGCAGCTTAAGAGGCAGCGGGGGGGTTCATGAGCAGTTCTTC
TRBJ1-1	few	-	TRBV3-1	CASSQASQGRAEAFF	TGTGCCAGCAGCCAAGCCTCTCAGGGAAGGGCTGAAGCTTTCTTT
TRBJ1-2	-	-	TRBV6-6	CASIHGTKGIGYTF	TGTGCCAGCATCCACGGGACGAAGGGAATTGGCTACACCTTC
TRBJ1-1	many	-	TRBV28	CASSLFRPGFTEAFF	TGTGCCAGCAGTTTATTCCGTCCAGGGTTTACTGAAGCTTTCTTT
TRBJ2-4	many	TRBD1	TRBV6-6	CASSPGQETKNIQYF	TGTGCCAGCAGTCCGGGACAGGAGACCAAAAACATTCAGTACTTC
TRBJ2-5	many	TRBD1	TRBV24-1	CATSDHPATGRDQETQYF	TGTGCCACCAGTGACCATCCAGCGACAGGGCGTGATCAAGAGACCCAGTACTTC